The rows below give T cell receptor beta chains drawn from one sample of a study of blood T cell repertoires in COVID-19. Using immunoSEQ multiplex PCR, the repertoire was profiled, and TCRdb retains in-frame clones only, with some absent. The data show about 140,000 clones, around 83% seen once. Material for sequencing was peripheral blood. Receptor source: a human donor in a cohort sampled during active COVID-19. Both conserved end residues are trimmed from each CDR3. Fields, in order: V gene, CDR3 length, D gene, J gene, CDR3 protein. A D gene is named only where the DNA matches it firmly.

V gene: TRBV28
CDR3 length: 12
D gene: NA
J gene: TRBJ1-6
CDR3 protein: ASHLAGDGSPLH

V gene: TRBV6-5
CDR3 length: 13
D gene: NA
J gene: TRBJ1-1
CDR3 protein: ASSYRGVPNTEAF

V gene: TRBV9
CDR3 length: 11
D gene: NA
J gene: TRBJ2-7
CDR3 protein: ASSPTGQGEQY

V gene: TRBV7-3
CDR3 length: 15
D gene: NA
J gene: TRBJ2-2
CDR3 protein: ASSLTIGGGNTGELF

V gene: TRBV19
CDR3 length: 12
D gene: TRBD1
J gene: TRBJ1-1
CDR3 protein: ASSWGQGGTEAF

V gene: TRBV7-8
CDR3 length: 13
D gene: NA
J gene: TRBJ2-1
CDR3 protein: ASSPEGLSYNEQF

V gene: TRBV6-5
CDR3 length: 11
D gene: TRBD1
J gene: TRBJ1-1
CDR3 protein: ASTTGGGVEAF

V gene: TRBV12-3/TRBV12-4
CDR3 length: 11
D gene: NA
J gene: TRBJ1-2
CDR3 protein: ASSLTGFYGYT

V gene: TRBV5-1
CDR3 length: 12
D gene: TRBD1
J gene: TRBJ2-7
CDR3 protein: ASKLQGTSYEQY

V gene: TRBV5-6
CDR3 length: 13
D gene: NA
J gene: TRBJ2-6
CDR3 protein: ASSPNRAGANVLT

V gene: TRBV19
CDR3 length: 12
D gene: TRBD1
J gene: TRBJ1-2
CDR3 protein: ASRGTGLNYGYT

V gene: TRBV29-1
CDR3 length: 13
D gene: TRBD1
J gene: TRBJ1-2
CDR3 protein: SVGLVDRALLGYT

V gene: TRBV5-1
CDR3 length: 14
D gene: TRBD2
J gene: TRBJ2-1
CDR3 protein: ASSLTTSGAYNEQF

V gene: TRBV20-1
CDR3 length: 9
D gene: TRBD2
J gene: TRBJ2-1
CDR3 protein: SAGGRDEQF

V gene: TRBV29-1
CDR3 length: 11
D gene: NA
J gene: TRBJ2-5
CDR3 protein: SVRDILQETQY

V gene: TRBV27
CDR3 length: 12
D gene: TRBD1
J gene: TRBJ1-1
CDR3 protein: ASSPRTGTTEAF

V gene: TRBV7-2
CDR3 length: 13
D gene: NA
J gene: TRBJ2-2
CDR3 protein: ASSFSRESSGELF

V gene: TRBV5-6
CDR3 length: 15
D gene: NA
J gene: TRBJ1-4
CDR3 protein: ASSLATGSYFGEKLF

V gene: TRBV5-3
CDR3 length: 16
D gene: TRBD2
J gene: TRBJ2-7
CDR3 protein: ARSCDHFSRLAGGEQY

V gene: TRBV3-1/TRBV3-2
CDR3 length: 10
D gene: NA
J gene: TRBJ1-5
CDR3 protein: ASSRHGQPQH

V gene: TRBV21-1
CDR3 length: 13
D gene: NA
J gene: TRBJ2-5
CDR3 protein: AAARGRALGETQY

V gene: TRBV7-2
CDR3 length: 11
D gene: TRBD1
J gene: TRBJ1-6
CDR3 protein: ASSLTGVSPLH

V gene: TRBV24-1
CDR3 length: 13
D gene: TRBD1
J gene: TRBJ2-1
CDR3 protein: ATGDPGQGDNEQF

V gene: TRBV25-1
CDR3 length: 16
D gene: NA
J gene: TRBJ2-2
CDR3 protein: ASRKRVRAESNTGELF

V gene: TRBV24-1
CDR3 length: 13
D gene: TRBD1
J gene: TRBJ2-7
CDR3 protein: ATSEGGQGIHEQY

V gene: TRBV5-8
CDR3 length: 15
D gene: NA
J gene: TRBJ1-1
CDR3 protein: ASSYPGRAIPNTEAF

V gene: TRBV19
CDR3 length: 13
D gene: NA
J gene: TRBJ2-1
CDR3 protein: ASSISVASYNEQF